What follows are 14 T cell receptor gamma chains derived from one specimen sequenced in a study of human gamma delta and Vdelta1 T cells. TCRdb called clones from the PCR reads again using CATT. The sample lists almost 9,000 gamma-chain clones, 45% occurring once. These TCRs' antigens remain unknown. Material: Vdelta1 gamma-delta T cells from blood grown in culture (DOT cells). Every receptor here comes from a human donor in good health.

This chain connects TRGV5 to TRGJ1 or TRGJ2. V shed 0 bases, J shed 12 bases, and the junction held 11 bases outside the gene matches. The CDR3 covers 13 residues. Germline V gene lookup returns CDR1 VINAFY and CDR2 YDVSNSKD. CDR3 bases: TGTGCCACCTGGGACAGGCAAGAGAAAAGGAAACTCTTT. As protein: CATWDRQEKRKLF.

The sample holds a few counts of this clone. This chain joins TRGV4 and TRGJ1 or TRGJ2. Trimming removed 3 bases from V and 9 bases from J; junction bases left unmatched: 20. The CDR3 loop spans 16 amino acids. The germline V gene has CDR1 EGSTGY and CDR2 YDSYTSSV. The CDR3 loop reads CATWDQEAQQGLKKLF. CDR3 nucleotides: TGTGCCACCTGGGATCAAGAAGCTCAGCAAGGGCTTAAGAAACTCTTT.

The table lists this clone with a few counts. The V and J genes are TRGV4 and TRGJ1 or TRGJ2. Trimming took 5 bases from V and 9 from J; bases not matched to a gene: 7. The CDR3 loop spans 11 amino acids. Germline V CDR1 and CDR2: EGSTGY, YDSYTSSV. CDR3 sequence (DNA): TGTGCCACCTGGGTTCTAGTTAAGAAACTCTTT. This codes for CATWVLVKKLF.

This chain joins TRGV3 and TRGJP. This CDR3 region has 20 residues. Germline V lookup: CDR1 VTNTFY, CDR2 YDVSTARD (reference sequence). The V segment lost 3 bases and the J segment 4 bases; nucleotides outside the gene matches: 15. DNA for the CDR3: TGTGCCACCTGGGACCCCACTCTTGGGGAACAAGAGTTGGGCAAAAAAATCAAGGTATTT. Translating it yields CATWDPTLGEQELGKKIKVF.

On this clone itself: Other DNA sequences in this sample translate to the same CDR3. The rearrangement uses TRGV9 and TRGJ1 or TRGJ2. Losses at the gene ends were 1 base for V and 9 bases for J; bases not matched to a gene: 3. CDR1 and CDR2 from the germline V gene are GITISATS and ISYDGTV (reference sequence). The CDR3 totals 11 residues. CDR3: CALWEVSKKLF. The CDR3 DNA reads TGTGCCTTGTGGGAGGTATCTAAGAAACTCTTT.

The genes are TRGV10 and TRGJ1 or TRGJ2. Being an ORF, TRGV10 has a function that is uncertain. The CDR3 length is 10 residues. V was clipped by 8 bases and J by 10 bases; unmatched bases: 6. CDR3 in amino acids: CAAWESKKLF. CDR3 DNA: TGTGCTGCGTGGGAGTCGAAGAAACTCTTT.

This clone was seen a handful of times. V is TRGV2 and J is TRGJ1 or TRGJ2. Trimming took 2 bases from V and 5 from J; bases not matched to a gene: 3. The CDR3 sequence is 12 residues long. In germline, CDR1 is EGSNGY, CDR2 YDSYNSKV. The CDR3 reads CATWDDNYKKLF. CDR3 DNA: TGTGCCACCTGGGACGATAATTATAAGAAACTCTTT.

As concerns this clone: A junction boundary mismatches the germline segment, possibly from a read error. The gene calls are TRGV8 and TRGJ1 or TRGJ2. The CDR3 extends over 14 amino acids. Germline CDR1 and CDR2: VENAVY and YDSYNSRV. The CDR3 region is CATWDRRHYYKKLF. The CDR3, as DNA: TGTGCTACCTGGGATAGGCGCCATTATTATAAGAAACTCTTT.

This clone was seen only a few times. Other DNA variants within this sample encode the same CDR3. The chain has TRGV2 and TRGJ1 or TRGJ2. Trimming took 0 bases from V and 11 from J; bases not matched to a gene: 4. CDR1 and CDR2 (germline): EGSNGY, YDSYNSKV. This CDR3 spans 11 amino acids. This CDR3 is CATWDGLQKLF. The CDR3 nucleotides read TGTGCCACCTGGGACGGGCTGCAGAAACTCTTT.

This clone was counted between two and nine times. V and J are TRGV10 and TRGJP1. TRGV10 is reported as an ORF; its role is uncertain. The CDR3 totals 17 residues. V lost 8 bases to trimming and J lost 4 bases; unmatched junction nucleotides: 17. The CDR3: CAAWDYVRVDTGWFKIF. CDR3 sequence (DNA): TGTGCTGCGTGGGATTACGTGAGGGTAGACACTGGTTGGTTCAAGATATTT.

The chain employs TRGV10 and TRGJP2. TRGV10 is reported as an ORF; its role is uncertain. Unmatched junction bases numbered 9, after V lost 8 bases and J lost 14 bases. The length of the CDR3 is 11 residues. Here the CDR3 DNA reads TGTGCTGCGTGGGCATTTTACATCAAGACGTTT. This encodes CAAWAFYIKTF.

This clone came up once. The chain carries TRGV9 and TRGJ1 or TRGJ2. The CDR3 is 14 amino acids. From germline, CDR1 is GITISATS and CDR2 ISYDGTV (reference sequence). V shed 4 bases, J shed 0 bases, and the junction held 6 bases outside the gene matches. The CDR3 DNA reads TGTGCCTTGTGGGAATTGGAGAATTATTATAAGAAACTCTTT. Protein sequence: CALWELENYYKKLF.

Details on this clone: At one end the junction does not follow the germline gene, possibly because of a read error. Other nucleotide sequences from this sample produce the same CDR3. This chain links TRGV4 with TRGJ1 or TRGJ2. CDR3 length equals 13 residues. Germline CDR1 and CDR2: EGSTGY and YDSYTSSV. DNA of the CDR3: TGTGCAACCTGGGATGGCCTTTATTATAAGAAACTCTTT. Protein: CATWDGLYYKKLF.

This clone occurred a few times. The V call is TRGV8, the J call TRGJ1 or TRGJ2. Per germline, CDR1 VENAVY and CDR2 YDSYNSRV. The CDR3 has 11 residues. J lost 11 bases, V lost 6 bases, and 10 bases had no gene match. This chain's CDR3 is CATWLTWEKLF. CDR3 nucleotide sequence: TGTGCCACCTGGTTAACCTGGGAGAAACTCTTT.